Below, 8 T cell receptor beta chains from the same sample are listed, as sequenced in a study of human T cells and chemical hapten exposure. TCRdb processed the RACE reads anew with MiXCR; each CDR3 protein has one entry. The table has 250,000 or so distinct CDR3 sequences, about 9.4% seen once. Described time point: pre-sensitization, week 0. Treatment meaning: therapeutic diphenylcyclopropenone sensitization with weekly scalp DPC. The starting material was whole blood, obtained in connection with sensitization to the hapten diphenylcyclopropenone (DPC). These receptors were collected from a woman in her thirties or forties with alopecia areata. Some clones in this sample may be carry-over from other donors' samples.

V is TRBV4-3 and J is TRBJ1-5; D not certain. Germline loops: CDR1 LGHNA, CDR2 YSLEER. Trimming left V 0 bases short and J 0 bases short, with 6 bases between. The CDR3 totals 15 residues. The CDR3 DNA reads TGCGCCAGCAGCCAAGATTTTTATAGCAATCAGCCCCAGCATTTT. As protein: CASSQDFYSNQPQHF.

The V and J genes are TRBV6-5 and TRBJ1-1; D is unresolved. The CDR3 sequence is 13 residues long. V gave up 5 bases and J gave up 3 bases, with 10 bases separating them. Germline values: CDR1 MNHEY, CDR2 SVGAGI. CDR3 residues: CASSLVADTEAFF. The CDR3 coding sequence is TGTGCCAGCAGTCTAGTCGCGGACACTGAAGCTTTCTTT.

This clonotype was seen repeatedly, ten times or more. V is TRBV29-1 and J is TRBJ2-7; D is possibly TRBD1 (7 bases). The CDR3 is 12 residues long. From germline, CDR1 is SQVTM and CDR2 ANQGSEA. The ends were cut back, 5 bases at V and 4 bases at J, with 12 bases in the middle. In nucleotides, the CDR3 is TGCAGCGTTCGGGCAGGGGGGTACGAGCAGTACTTC. Residues: CSVRAGGYEQYF.

The V and J genes are TRBV5-1 and TRBJ1-1; 10 nucleotides match TRBD1. Per germline, CDR1 SGHRS and CDR2 YFSETQ. V shed 6 bases and J 8 bases; nucleotides not matched to a gene: 13. The CDR3 is 15 amino acids. The CDR3 bases are TGCGCCAGCAAACCGGGACAGGGGAGTGATAAAGAAGCTTTCTTT. This gives the protein CASKPGQGSDKEAFF.

The table lists this clonotype with many counts. The chain couples TRBV20-1 to TRBJ2-5; D gene ambiguous. Germline lookup yields CDR1 DFQATT and CDR2 SNEGSKA (reference sequence). The CDR3 is 13 residues long. Trimming took 5 bases from V and 4 from J, leaving 14 bases between them. The CDR3 region is CSAPQDGIETQYF. The CDR3 coding sequence is TGCAGTGCTCCTCAAGATGGAATAGAGACCCAGTACTTC.

This clonotype occurred many times. The chain carries TRBV28 and TRBJ1-1; possibly TRBD1 for D (5 bases). Germline CDR1 reads MDHEN; CDR2 reads SYDVKM. The CDR3 extends over 14 amino acids. The V end was cut by 3 bases, the J end by 1 base, with 9 bases between. The CDR3 here is CASSFTRANTEAFF. The CDR3 region has the DNA TGTGCCAGCAGTTTTACCAGGGCGAACACTGAAGCTTTCTTT.

This clonotype came up a few times. This sequence joins TRBV12-3 or TRBV12-4 and TRBJ1-2; D might be TRBD1 (5 bases). The V and J ends lost 3 bases and 4 bases respectively, with 9 bases between them. The CDR3 extends over 13 amino acids. The CDR3 protein is CASSLGEGYGYTF. CDR3 nucleotide sequence: TGTGCCAGCAGTTTGGGGGAAGGCTATGGCTACACCTTC.

This clonotype was found a few times. The gene calls are TRBV12-3 or TRBV12-4 and TRBJ1-5; TRBD1 might be the D (6 bases). Trimming took off 3 bases at V and 7 bases at J, with 16 bases between the two ends. The CDR3 loop spans 15 amino acids. The CDR3 DNA reads TGTGCCAGCAGTTTCATCAGGGGCTCGGGCCAGCCCCAGCATTTT. Its protein is CASSFIRGSGQPQHF.